This T cell receptor beta chain was sequenced for a study of cytotoxic CD8 clonotypes in ibrutinib-treated CLL. Overall study results and limits: Clonality measured at baseline exceeded age-matched healthy donors, tracking circulating CD8+ T-cell counts.

This CDR3 has 11 amino acids. V was clipped by 9 bases and J by 7 bases, with 12 bases between them. Germline-derived CDR1 and CDR2 are SEHNR and FQNEAQ (reference sequence). This clone appeared a few times. Its target is unknown. Only in-frame clones appear in the TCRdb table, and some are missing; sequencing was by immunoSEQ multiplex PCR. The data show around 25,000 clones, roughly 68% seen once. This receptor was taken from a human donor with chronic lymphocytic leukemia. The V gene is TRBV7-9, the J gene TRBJ1-1; D remains unclear. Sequencing was performed on PBMCs, taken after 24 months of ibrutinib treatment. CDR3 amino acids: CASRMGFEAFF. In nucleotides, the CDR3 is TGTGCCAGTCGGATGGGATTTGAAGCTTTCTTT. Together with reference TRBV7-9 and TRBJ1-1, the CDR3 gives the full variable domain: DTGVSQNPRHKITKRGQNVTFRCDPISEHNRLYWYRQTLGQGPEFLTYFQNEAQLEKSRLLSDRFSAERPKGSFSTLEIQRTEQGDSAMYLCASRMGFEAFFGQGTRLTVV.